One sample yielded the 31 T cell receptor beta chains listed below, sequenced in a study of blood T cell repertoires in COVID-19 (dated by TCRdb to 2020 to 2021). The receptor library was made with the immunoSEQ multiplex PCR assay. What TCRdb holds here is the immuneACCESS table cut down to in-frame rearrangements. Part of the clones is not present; checked against another copy, under half of the missing clones reflect an unresolved V gene, and the others are unexplained. This sample is represented by tens of thousands of clones; 85% to 90% of them were singletons. Around 2.5% of the sample belongs to the ten largest clones. The specimen sequenced was peripheral blood. The receptors were sampled from a human donor in a cohort sampled during active COVID-19.

The rearrangement joins TRBV24-1 to TRBJ2-5; TRBD2 matches 8 bases. The CDR3 spans 16 residues. The germline V gene encodes CDR1 KGHDR and CDR2 SFDVKD. V shed 4 bases and J 5 bases; nucleotides not matched to a gene: 11. The DNA for the CDR3 is TGTGCCACCAGTGACCACGGGACGGGAGGGCAGGAGACCCAGTACTTC. Its protein product is CATSDHGTGGQETQYF.

The rearrangement joins TRBV6-5 to TRBJ2-2; D uncertain. The germline CDR1 and CDR2 sequences are MNHEY and SVGAGI. The CDR3 has 16 amino acids. V was clipped by 1 base and J by 2 bases, with 11 bases between them. The CDR3 loop is CASSYFLNSNTGELFF. As DNA, the CDR3 is TGTGCCAGCAGTTACTTTCTTAACAGCAACACCGGGGAGCTGTTTTTT.

The chain combines TRBV9 with TRBJ2-1, with TRBD1 matching over 8 bases. Germline-derived CDR1 and CDR2 are SGDLS and YYNGEE. The CDR3 extends over 15 amino acids. The junction had 7 bases not matched to a gene; V was cut back by 3 bases and J by 5 bases. The CDR3 region is CASSGRTGIHNEQFF. CDR3 DNA sequence: TGTGCCAGCAGCGGCAGGACAGGGATCCACAATGAGCAGTTCTTC.

The rearrangement joins TRBV19 to TRBJ1-1, with D maybe TRBD1 (6 bases). Trimming cost V 7 bases and J 6 bases, with 12 bases left between them. Germline lookup yields CDR1 LNHDA and CDR2 SQIVND (reference sequence). The CDR3 contains 12 residues. This CDR3 reads CASNQGPAEAFF. Here the CDR3 DNA reads TGTGCCAGTAACCAGGGGCCAGCTGAAGCTTTCTTT.

The rearrangement links TRBV5-4 to TRBJ1-5; 9 bases map to TRBD1. CDR1 and CDR2 (germline): SGHNT, YYREEE (reference sequence). This CDR3 has 19 amino acids. J was trimmed by 0 bases and V by 1 base; bases with no gene match: 11. CDR3 nucleotide sequence: TGTGCCAGCAGCTTGCGCCGGGACAGGGTTGTCTATAGCAATCAGCCCCAGCATTTT. It translates to CASSLRRDRVVYSNQPQHF.

The chain employs TRBV11-2 and TRBJ1-6; D is possibly TRBD1 (5 bases). V lost 0 bases and J 7 bases, leaving 10 bases between the germline ends. Per the germline V gene, CDR1 is SGHAT and CDR2 is FQNNGV. The CDR3 extends over 15 amino acids. The CDR3 is CASSLEGVRNSPLHF. The DNA of the CDR3 is TGTGCCAGCAGCTTAGAAGGGGTTCGGAATTCACCCCTCCACTTT. Looking up the rest from reference TRBV11-2 and TRBJ1-6 gives the full variable domain: EAGVAQSPRYKIIEKRQSVAFWCNPISGHATLYWYQQILGQGPKLLIQFQNNGVVDDSQLPKDRFSAERLKGVDSTLKIQPAKLEDSAVYLCASSLEGVRNSPLHFGNGTRLTVT.

This clone appeared once. The rearrangement joins TRBV19 to TRBJ1-2; possibly TRBD1 for D (6 bases). The V end lost 6 bases, the J end lost 6 bases, and 20 bases lay between the germline ends. Germline lookup yields CDR1 LNHDA and CDR2 SQIVND (reference sequence). The CDR3 totals 15 residues. The CDR3 nucleotides are TGTGCCAGTAGCCCCACGGGACACGTGGTAGATGGCTACACCTTC. Protein: CASSPTGHVVDGYTF.

This sequence joins TRBV27 and TRBJ2-1; 9 bases agree with TRBD2. This CDR3 spans 17 amino acids. CDR1 is MNHEY, CDR2 SMNVEV, per germline (reference sequence). V was clipped by 2 bases and J by 1 base; unmatched bases: 6. The CDR3 region is CASSLGLAGHSYNEQFF. For the CDR3, the DNA is TGTGCCAGCAGTTTAGGGCTAGCGGGACATTCCTACAATGAGCAGTTCTTC.

V and J are TRBV5-6 and TRBJ2-3; D gene uncertain. Trimming pared 1 base from V and 2 bases from J, leaving 8 bases between. The CDR3 covers 14 residues. Per germline, CDR1 SGHDT and CDR2 YYEEEE. The CDR3 DNA reads TGTGCCAGCAGCTTGAAGAGATTCACAGATACGCAGTATTTT. This translates into CASSLKRFTDTQYF.

The V gene is TRBV19, the J gene TRBJ1-1; TRBD1 agrees at 9 bases. From germline, CDR1 is LNHDA and CDR2 SQIVND (reference sequence). The CDR3 sequence is 15 residues long. Losses at the gene ends were 5 bases for V and 4 bases for J; bases not matched to a gene: 8. The CDR3 sequence is CASSWDRVSRTEAFF. Here the CDR3 DNA reads TGTGCCAGTAGTTGGGACAGGGTTTCTCGCACTGAAGCTTTCTTT.

This chain uses TRBV27 with TRBJ2-5; 16 nucleotides line up with TRBD2. Trimming removed 6 bases from V and 3 bases from J; junction bases left unmatched: 1. Germline V gene sequence: CDR1 MNHEY, CDR2 SMNVEV (reference sequence). The CDR3 loop spans 15 amino acids. In DNA, the CDR3 is TGTGCCAGCAGGGGACTAGCGGGAGGGGAAGAGACCCAGTACTTC. Translation gives CASRGLAGGEETQYF.

The CDR3 DNA is TGTGCCACCAGCGGAAATCACGGGACTTCGGCCTACGAGCAGTACTTC. Translation gives CATSGNHGTSAYEQYF. V gene TRBV15 combines with J gene TRBJ2-7; the D gene is possibly TRBD2 (6 bases). Per germline, CDR1 LNHNV and CDR2 YYDKDF (reference sequence). The CDR3 consists of 16 residues. The germline V and J ends were trimmed by 5 bases and 2 bases, with 19 bases remaining between them.

This chain connects TRBV14 to TRBJ1-4, with TRBD1 matching over 11 bases. Losses at the gene ends were 4 bases for V and 1 base for J; bases not matched to a gene: 8. The CDR3 runs 18 residues. Germline V CDR1 and CDR2: SGHDN, FVKESK. CDR3 coding DNA: TGTGCCAGCAGCCCGAGGACAGGGGGCGTCGGAACTAATGAAAAACTGTTTTTT. Translated, it gives CASSPRTGGVGTNEKLFF.

V and J are TRBV6-5 and TRBJ2-1, with 7 bases that match TRBD2. The germline V gene encodes CDR1 MNHEY and CDR2 SVGAGI. This CDR3 is built from 13 residues. V lost 5 bases to trimming and J lost 8 bases; unmatched junction nucleotides: 6. The CDR3 nucleotides read TGTGCCAGCAGTAGGACTAGTCCGGATGAGCAGTTCTTC. Translation gives CASSRTSPDEQFF.

The V and J genes are TRBV5-1 and TRBJ2-1; TRBD1 might be the D (6 bases). CDR3 size: 15 residues. V shed 2 bases and J shed 7 bases, with 16 bases lying between them. From germline, CDR1 is SGHRS and CDR2 YFSETQ. The CDR3 region has the DNA TGCGCCAGCAGCTTTAGACAGGTCAGGACGAATGAGCAGTTCTTC. This translates into CASSFRQVRTNEQFF.

V is TRBV7-9 and J is TRBJ2-3, with 7 bases matching TRBD2. Germline loops: CDR1 SEHNR, CDR2 FQNEAQ (reference sequence). CDR3 length: 15 amino acids. V lost 3 bases, J lost 4 bases, and 7 bases stayed unmatched. The DNA of the CDR3 is TGTGCCAGCAGCTTTGGCGGGAGCGGGGCAGATACGCAGTATTTT. This sequence encodes CASSFGGSGADTQYF.

The chain carries TRBV4-3 and TRBJ2-4; TRBD2 is a possible D gene (5 bases). V lost 0 bases and J lost 1, with 13 bases in between. The CDR3 has 17 residues. Germline V gene lookup returns CDR1 LGHNA and CDR2 YSLEER. The CDR3 DNA follows: TGCGCCAGCAGCCAAGAACTGGTCCCGGGGGCCAAAAACATTCAGTACTTC. It codes for CASSQELVPGAKNIQYF.

V is TRBV7-3 and J is TRBJ1-1; D unclear. Trimming cost V 3 bases and J 6 bases, with 11 bases left between them. The CDR3 is made up of 13 amino acids. From germline, CDR1 is SGHTA and CDR2 FQGTGA. The CDR3 nucleotides are TGTGCCAGCAGCTTGTATTCAGGCGCTGAAGCTTTCTTT. This encodes CASSLYSGAEAFF.

This sequence joins TRBV4-1 and TRBJ1-2; no definite D call. CDR1 and CDR2 (germline): MGHRA, YSYEKL. The CDR3 spans 17 residues. V shed 3 bases and J shed 4 bases, with 21 bases lying between them. The CDR3 spells CASSHREESGLTYGYTF. The CDR3 nucleotides are TGCGCCAGCAGCCACCGAGAAGAGTCAGGCCTCACCTATGGCTACACCTTC.

This chain uses TRBV19 with TRBJ1-5; 10 bases match TRBD1. CDR1 is LNHDA and CDR2 is SQIVND in the germline V gene (reference sequence). With 5 bases clipped from V and 6 bases from J, the junction kept 7 bases outside the gene matches. This CDR3 region has 15 residues. The CDR3 loop is CASSVRDRGFQPQHF. Here the CDR3 DNA reads TGTGCCAGTAGTGTCCGGGACAGGGGATTTCAGCCCCAGCATTTT.

The J gene is TRBJ1-1, the V gene TRBV27; 8 bases line up with TRBD1. Per germline, CDR1 MNHEY and CDR2 SMNVEV (reference sequence). The CDR3 loop spans 12 amino acids. Unmatched junction bases numbered 4, after V lost 5 bases and J lost 8 bases. The CDR3 region has the DNA TGTGCCAGCAGTCTCCGGACAGGGGAAGCTTTCTTT. This sequence encodes CASSLRTGEAFF.

This clone was counted once. V is TRBV19 and J is TRBJ1-2; 8 positions agree with TRBD1. V shed 6 bases, J shed 8 bases, and the junction held 11 bases outside the gene matches. Germline V gene sequence: CDR1 LNHDA, CDR2 SQIVND (reference sequence). This CDR3 is 14 amino acids long. CDR3 region: CASSMADRVDGYTF. The CDR3 DNA follows: TGTGCCAGTAGCATGGCGGACAGGGTCGACGGCTACACCTTC.

The chain joins TRBV18 to TRBJ1-2; D not resolved. The CDR3 is made up of 13 amino acids. V was trimmed by 3 bases and J by 8 bases, leaving 13 bases between them. Germline CDR1 KGHSH, CDR2 LQKENI. CDR3 in DNA: TGTGCCAGCTCACCCCCGGGAAGATGGGGCTACACCTTC. It yields the protein CASSPPGRWGYTF.

The chain is built from TRBV2 and TRBJ2-7; D is perhaps TRBD1 (7 bases). Germline lookup yields CDR1 SNHLY and CDR2 FYNNEI. This CDR3 region has 16 residues. Trimming removed 8 bases at V and 2 bases at J, with 22 bases between. The CDR3 DNA is TGTGCCAGCGGCGGGGCACAGACAGGGCAGGCCTACGAGCAGTACTTC. This codes for CASGGAQTGQAYEQYF.

The genes are TRBV15 and TRBJ2-1, with 10 bases aligning to TRBD1. J lost 0 bases, V lost 2 bases, and 1 base had no gene match. The CDR3 runs to 16 residues. The germline V gene has CDR1 LNHNV and CDR2 YYDKDF (reference sequence). The CDR3 bases are TGTGCCACCAGCAGATGGACAGGGGGCTCCTACAATGAGCAGTTCTTC. This gives the protein CATSRWTGGSYNEQFF.

The genes are TRBV4-3 and TRBJ2-7; D perhaps matches TRBD2 (7 bases). Trimming removed 4 bases from V and 4 bases from J, with 17 bases in between. Germline CDR1 is LGHNA and CDR2 is YSLEER. The CDR3 loop spans 15 amino acids. In nucleotides, the CDR3 is TGCGCCAGCAGCCTCGAGGGGGGGGGCAGGTACGAGCAGTACTTC. This gives the protein CASSLEGGGRYEQYF.

This chain uses TRBV7-2 with TRBJ2-1, with 7 positions matching TRBD2. CDR3 length: 16 amino acids. After removal of 1 base from V and 0 bases from J, the junction contained 3 bases not matched to a gene. Per germline, CDR1 SGHTA and CDR2 FQGNSA. DNA for the CDR3: TGTGCCAGCAGCTTAGTGGGGGGGAGCTCCTACAATGAGCAGTTCTTC. Its translation is CASSLVGGSSYNEQFF.

This sequence joins TRBV5-6 and TRBJ1-2; the D gene is possibly TRBD1 (6 bases). The CDR3 loop spans 11 amino acids. V was clipped by 5 bases and J by 8 bases, with 10 bases between them. CDR1 and CDR2 (germline): SGHDT, YYEEEE. CDR3 amino acids: CASRSRGGYTF. The CDR3 DNA reads as TGTGCCAGCAGGTCGAGGGGGGGCTACACCTTC.

This clone appeared once. V usage is TRBV28 and J usage is TRBJ2-7, with TRBD2 matching 13 bases. The CDR3 loop spans 19 amino acids. Unmatched junction bases numbered 11, after V lost 3 bases and J lost 0 bases. Germline-derived CDR1 and CDR2 are MDHEN and SYDVKM. The CDR3 DNA is TGTGCCAGCAGTTTCCCAGGACTAGCGGGAGAGGGGAGCTCCTACGAGCAGTACTTC. It encodes CASSFPGLAGEGSSYEQYF.

J is TRBJ2-2 and V is TRBV9; 7 bases match TRBD1. There are 18 residues in the CDR3. The germline CDR1 and CDR2 sequences are SGDLS and YYNGEE. The V gene end was trimmed by 0 bases and the J gene end by 3 bases; junction bases not matched to a gene: 11. In DNA, the CDR3 is TGTGCCAGCAGCGTAGGATTGGACAGGAAGCCCCACACCGGGGAGCTGTTTTTT. Its protein product is CASSVGLDRKPHTGELFF.

V is TRBV11-2 and J is TRBJ2-1; 7 positions match TRBD1. V dropped 8 bases and J dropped 5; count of bases not matched to a gene: 6. The V gene's germline CDR1 is SGHAT and CDR2 FQNNGV. The CDR3 length is 13 residues. The CDR3 reads CASRRTGDNEQFF. The DNA for the CDR3 is TGTGCCAGCCGGCGGACAGGCGACAATGAGCAGTTCTTC.